The T cell receptor beta chain under discussion was sequenced for a study of a mutant IDH1 vaccine in newly diagnosed glioma. Study-level background: Most patients had received both radiotherapy and temozolomide, the prior options being radiotherapy, temozolomide, or both.

This table comes from immunoSEQ multiplex PCR, and its TCRdb copy is limited to in-frame clones, with some not included. The repertoire consists of some 50,000 clones, with roughly 80% occurring once and the leading ten covering 3.5% to 4.5%. The CDR3 has 14 amino acids. After removal of 6 bases from V and 6 bases from J, the junction contained 7 bases not matched to a gene. Germline assignment: CDR1 SGHRS and CDR2 YFSETQ. Worth noting for this clone: The antigen remains unidentified.

Time point: week 47, end of study. The investigators gave 300 ug of mutant IDH1 20-mer peptide in each vaccine dose, together with topical imiquimod. This material consisted of PBMCs, taken from a glioma patient whose treatment included an IDH1 peptide vaccine. The chain has TRBV5-1 and TRBJ2-2, with TRBD2 identical over 8 bases. This receptor was identified in a woman in her 30s with glioma. Some clones in this sample may be carry-over from other donors' samples. CDR3 DNA sequence: TGCGCCAGCACTCGTGGAGCGGGAGCCGGGGAGCTGTTTTTT. Translation: CASTRGAGAGELFF.